These 28 T cell receptor beta chains share one sample of origin, sequenced in a study of cytomegalovirus exposure and HLA in healthy donors (TCRdb year 2017). Receptors were amplified or captured by the immunoSEQ multiplex PCR assay. For the multiplex PCR, a mixture combining 60 forward primers for TCR Vbeta segments and 13 reverse primers for TCR Jbeta segments was used. TCRdb took over this immuneACCESS table, retaining in-frame rearrangements with V and J assigned. Such tables are incomplete; in checked studies, under half of the missing clones stem from an unresolved V gene, and the remainder is unexplained. The sample table records 170,000 or so clones; 75% to 90% of these occur just once. The ten largest clones represent 0.65% of the sample. Sequencing input: PBMCs. The receptors here all came from a boy younger than 18 in good health and CMV-seronegative.

This chain joins TRBV7-3 and TRBJ2-7, with 8 positions matching TRBD1. J gave up 4 bases and V 0 bases, and 11 bases lay outside the gene matches. This CDR3 comprises 17 residues. Germline CDR1 and CDR2: SGHTA and FQGTGA. The CDR3 nucleotides read TGTGCCAGCAGCTTAACAGGGGGACAGGACAGTTTATACGAGCAGTACTTC. Amino acids: CASSLTGGQDSLYEQYF.

This clone has just one count. This chain links TRBV7-6 with TRBJ1-3; TRBD1 might be the D (5 bases). V gave up 5 bases and J gave up 4 bases, with 9 bases separating them. CDR3 length equals 13 residues. Per germline, CDR1 SGHVS and CDR2 FNYEAQ. The chain's CDR3 is CASSGAPGNTIYF. In nucleotides, the CDR3 is TGTGCCAGCAGCGGGGCACCGGGAAACACCATATATTTT.

This chain links TRBV6-4 with TRBJ1-1, with 8 bases identical to TRBD1. The ends lost 6 bases at V and 6 bases at J; junction bases unmatched: 6. This CDR3 comprises 13 residues. The germline V gene has CDR1 MRHNA and CDR2 SNTAGT. CDR3 coding DNA: TGTGCCAGCAGCCTCGGACAGGGCGCTGAAGCTTTCTTT. Its translation: CASSLGQGAEAFF.

The chain links TRBV7-9 to TRBJ2-7; maybe TRBD2 (6 bases). Germline assignment: CDR1 SEHNR and CDR2 FQNEAQ (reference sequence). The CDR3 is made up of 15 amino acids. Between the trimmed V and J ends, which lost 3 bases and 2 bases, there was a span of 14 bases. For the CDR3, the DNA is TGTGCCAGCAGCTTCCTCGGGACTTTAACCTACGAGCAGTACTTC. Amino acid sequence: CASSFLGTLTYEQYF.

The chain couples TRBV10-3 to TRBJ1-1; D is unresolved. CDR1 is ENHRY, CDR2 SYGVKD, per germline. The germline V and J ends were trimmed by 4 bases and 0 bases, with 15 bases remaining between them. The length of the CDR3 is 16 residues. CDR3 sequence reads: CAISGWAGSMNTEAFF. CDR3 nucleotide sequence: TGTGCCATCAGTGGTTGGGCCGGGAGTATGAACACTGAAGCTTTCTTT.

CDR3 nucleotide sequence: TGTGCCAGCAGCCAACGAGGAACTGAAAAACTGTTTTTT. Its protein is CASSQRGTEKLFF. V is TRBV6-1 and J is TRBJ1-4; D is uncertain. Germline V lookup: CDR1 MNHNS, CDR2 SASEGT. CDR3 length: 13 amino acids. Trimming cost V 6 bases and J 7 bases, with 12 bases left between them.

The chain couples TRBV19 to TRBJ1-5; 12 nucleotides line up with TRBD1. The ends lost 6 bases at V and 6 bases at J; junction bases unmatched: 9. Germline CDR1 and CDR2: LNHDA and SQIVND (reference sequence). This CDR3 region has 16 residues. CDR3 sequence (DNA): TGTGCCAGTAGGGTGACCGGGACAGGGGGCGGTCAGCCCCAGCATTTT. Residues: CASRVTGTGGGQPQHF.

The chain links TRBV7-2 to TRBJ1-2; D is unresolved. Germline V lookup: CDR1 SGHTA, CDR2 FQGNSA. This CDR3 is 14 amino acids long. Trimming left V 6 bases short and J 4 bases short, with 15 bases between. The CDR3 DNA sequence: TGTGCCAGCAGTCCCGAGGGATTCTTCTATGGCTACACCTTC. Its translation: CASSPEGFFYGYTF.

This clone was detected only once. The rearrangement links TRBV29-1 to TRBJ2-3; 7 positions agree with TRBD2. J lost 4 bases, V lost 3 bases, and 10 bases had no gene match. Looked up from germline, CDR1 is SQVTM and CDR2 is ANQGSEA. The CDR3 is 15 amino acids. DNA of the CDR3: TGCAGCGTTGAGGGGGGGGGACTAAGTGCAGATACGCAGTATTTT. Amino acids: CSVEGGGLSADTQYF.

V gene TRBV6-5 combines with J gene TRBJ2-3, with TRBD2 as a possible D gene (6 bases). Germline assignment: CDR1 MNHEY and CDR2 SVGAGI. The CDR3 extends over 15 amino acids. V was trimmed by 2 bases and J by 4 bases, leaving 13 bases between them. CDR3 protein: CASSYGAGIADTQYF. In DNA, the CDR3 is TGTGCCAGCAGTTACGGAGCGGGTATCGCAGATACGCAGTATTTT.

The rearrangement joins TRBV7-8 to TRBJ2-5; 8 bases line up with TRBD2. CDR1 SGHVS and CDR2 FQNEAQ come from the germline V gene. The CDR3 sequence is 16 residues long. V shed 2 bases, J shed 2 bases, and the junction held 7 bases outside the gene matches. CDR3 in DNA: TGTGCCAGCAGCTTAAGAAGGAGCGGGGGTCAAGAGACCCAGTACTTC. Protein sequence: CASSLRRSGGQETQYF. The entire variable domain, with the rest obtained from reference TRBV7-8 and TRBJ2-5, is as follows: GAGVSQSPRYKVAKRGQDVALRCDPISGHVSLFWYQQALGQGPEFLTYFQNEAQLDKSGLPSDRFFAERPEGSVSTLKIQRTQQEDSAVYLCASSLRRSGGQETQYFGPGTRLLVL.

The CDR3 is CASSQDHRTAARGYEQYF. The CDR3 nucleotides read TGCGCCAGCAGCCAAGATCACAGGACAGCCGCCCGGGGATACGAGCAGTACTTC. The J gene is TRBJ2-7, the V gene TRBV4-1, with D perhaps TRBD1 (6 bases). CDR3 length equals 18 residues. V lost 0 bases, J lost 4 bases, and 22 bases lay in between. The germline V gene encodes CDR1 MGHRA and CDR2 YSYEKL.

On this clone: One end of the junction fails to match germline, which may point to a read error. The rearrangement uses TRBV15 and TRBJ2-1, with 8 positions matching TRBD2. The CDR3 is made up of 15 amino acids. Germline values: CDR1 LNHNV, CDR2 YYDKDF (reference sequence). This CDR3 is CATGSRGGEDNEQFF. CDR3 DNA: TGTGCCACCGGCAGTCGGGGGGGGGAAGACAATGAGCAGTTCTTC.

V gene TRBV9 combines with J gene TRBJ2-2, with D uncertain. Per the germline V gene, CDR1 is SGDLS and CDR2 is YYNGEE. The ends were cut back, 5 bases at V and 1 base at J, with 6 bases in the middle. This CDR3 comprises 13 residues. CDR3 region: CASRAGNTGELFF. The CDR3 nucleotides are TGTGCCAGCAGGGCAGGGAACACCGGGGAGCTGTTTTTT. Full variable domain (remainder filled in from reference TRBV9 and TRBJ2-2): DSGVTQTPKHLITATGQRVTLRCSPRSGDLSVYWYQQSLDQGLQFLIQYYNGEERAKGNILERFSAQQFPDLHSELNLSSLELGDSALYFCASRAGNTGELFFGEGSRLTVL.

The chain combines TRBV11-2 with TRBJ2-1, with 9 nucleotides matching TRBD1. The germline V gene has CDR1 SGHAT and CDR2 FQNNGV. CDR3 length: 14 amino acids. V lost 3 bases, J lost 7 bases, and 4 bases stayed unmatched. The CDR3 DNA follows: TGTGCCAGCAGCTTCACCGGGACAGGGAATGAGCAGTTCTTC. Residues: CASSFTGTGNEQFF.

V and J are TRBV7-9 and TRBJ1-2, with TRBD1 as a possible D gene (6 bases). Per germline, CDR1 SEHNR and CDR2 FQNEAQ (reference sequence). The CDR3 has 15 amino acids. V was shortened by 2 bases and J by 5 bases, with 15 bases between the two germline ends. CDR3 coding DNA: TGTGCCAGCAGCTTAATTGAGAGGGGGACATATGGCTACACCTTC. Translating gives CASSLIERGTYGYTF.

This sequence joins TRBV18 and TRBJ1-2; 7 bases are shared with TRBD1. Germline values: CDR1 KGHSH, CDR2 LQKENI. The J segment lost 2 bases and the V segment lost 3 bases, leaving 3 bases of the junction unmatched. The CDR3 extends over 14 amino acids. CDR3 nucleotide sequence: TGTGCCAGCTCACCGACAGGGTCGAACTATGGCTACACCTTC. Translating it yields CASSPTGSNYGYTF.

The sample holds one count of this clone. This rearrangement joins TRBV11-3 to TRBJ1-5; no clear D gene. Germline lookup yields CDR1 SGHNT and CDR2 YENEEA. Trimming stripped 5 bases from V and 3 bases from J, with 20 bases between. This CDR3 contains 17 residues. Written as DNA, the CDR3 is TGTGCCAGCAGCCCCCTATGTCGTTCTAGCAACAATCAGCCCCAGCATTTT. Translating gives CASSPLCRSSNNQPQHF.

The chain carries TRBV7-9 and TRBJ1-2; 10 bases match TRBD1. Germline lookup yields CDR1 SEHNR and CDR2 FQNEAQ (reference sequence). V dropped 6 bases and J dropped 7; count of bases not matched to a gene: 8. This CDR3 is 14 amino acids long. The CDR3 spells CASRSGTGVGGYTF. In DNA, the CDR3 is TGTGCCAGCAGGTCCGGGACAGGGGTAGGTGGCTACACCTTC. Full variable domain (rest looked up from reference TRBV7-9 and TRBJ1-2): DTGVSQNPRHKITKRGQNVTFRCDPISEHNRLYWYRQTLGQGPEFLTYFQNEAQLEKSRLLSDRFSAERPKGSFSTLEIQRTEQGDSAMYLCASRSGTGVGGYTFGSGTRLTVV.

This rearrangement joins TRBV7-6 to TRBJ2-5, with a tentative D call TRBD1 (5 bases). Germline V gene lookup returns CDR1 SGHVS and CDR2 FNYEAQ. This CDR3 has 13 residues. Trimming stripped 7 bases from V and 7 bases from J, with 16 bases between. Here the CDR3 reads CASTRLGARTQYF. The CDR3 bases are TGTGCCAGCACCCGCCTAGGGGCCCGGACCCAGTACTTC.

In this sample, this clone turned up a few times. This rearrangement joins TRBV6-5 to TRBJ1-2; 7 bases are shared with TRBD1. Losses at the gene ends were 6 bases for V and 3 bases for J; bases not matched to a gene: 4. This CDR3 has 13 residues. In germline, CDR1 is MNHEY, CDR2 SVGAGI. CDR3 region: CASSPDRDYGYTF. The CDR3 DNA sequence: TGTGCCAGCAGCCCAGACAGGGACTATGGCTACACCTTC.

The rearrangement joins TRBV29-1 to TRBJ2-1; D perhaps matches TRBD2 (6 bases). The germline V and J ends were trimmed by 1 base and 6 bases, with 19 bases remaining between them. CDR3 length equals 16 residues. Germline CDR1 is SQVTM and CDR2 is ANQGSEA. The CDR3 loop reads CSVEGGEEASSNEQFF. The CDR3 region has the DNA TGCAGCGTTGAAGGGGGGGAGGAGGCCTCTTCCAATGAGCAGTTCTTC.

CDR3 in amino acids: CATQPGTVNQPQHF. The CDR3 nucleotides read TGTGCCACTCAACCCGGGACAGTTAATCAGCCCCAGCATTTT. J is TRBJ1-5 and V is TRBV2; 7 bases fit TRBD1. Germline V lookup: CDR1 SNHLY, CDR2 FYNNEI. The CDR3 totals 14 residues. The ends lost 10 bases at V and 4 bases at J; junction bases unmatched: 10.

This sequence joins TRBV5-6 and TRBJ1-1; D possibly corresponds to TRBD1 (5 bases). Germline V gene lookup returns CDR1 SGHDT and CDR2 YYEEEE. Trimming pared 4 bases from V and 7 bases from J, leaving 11 bases between. The CDR3 is made up of 12 amino acids. The CDR3 DNA follows: TGTGCCAGCAGCCCTCTAGGGGTTGAAGCTTTCTTT. Its translation is CASSPLGVEAFF.

The chain combines TRBV30 with TRBJ1-4; TRBD1 aligns across 9 bases. Germline-derived CDR1 and CDR2 are GTSNPN and SVGIG (reference sequence). The V segment lost 5 bases and the J segment 6 bases; nucleotides outside the gene matches: 1. The CDR3 length is 12 residues. The CDR3 nucleotides are TGTGCCTGGGGGACAGGGCATGAAAAACTGTTTTTT. Its protein is CAWGTGHEKLFF.

This sequence joins TRBV5-6 and TRBJ2-2; possible D gene TRBD1, 6 bases. Germline values: CDR1 SGHDT, CDR2 YYEEEE. The CDR3 totals 16 residues. Trimming cost V 4 bases and J 3 bases, with 16 bases left between them. CDR3 sequence reads: CASSESGHFYTGELFF. In nucleotides, the CDR3 is TGTGCCAGCAGCGAATCGGGACACTTTTACACCGGGGAGCTGTTTTTT.

The V gene is TRBV9, the J gene TRBJ1-2, with 8 bases lining up with TRBD1. V lost 2 bases and J lost 3; bases outside the gene matches: 6. In germline, CDR1 is SGDLS, CDR2 YYNGEE. The CDR3 has 15 residues. CDR3 in amino acids: CASSVTDRVHYGYTF. The CDR3 nucleotides are TGTGCCAGCAGCGTCACGGACAGGGTGCACTATGGCTACACCTTC.

Concerning this clone: A junction boundary mismatches the germline segment, possibly from a read error. This rearrangement joins TRBV7-9 to TRBJ1-6, with a possible D match to TRBD1 (5 bases). Germline lookup yields CDR1 SEHNR and CDR2 FQNEAQ (reference sequence). This CDR3 comprises 16 residues. In DNA, the CDR3 is TGTTCCAGCAGTTCCCCCCCAGGGCAAGATAATTCACCCCTCCACTTT. Its translation is CSSSSPPGQDNSPLHF.